What follows describes a single T cell receptor beta chain. Antigen: not known. These data come from a study of cytomegalovirus exposure and HLA in healthy donors. General observations from the study: Later on, a genetic analysis was performed. It linked a missense variant in DCLRE1C with V- and J-gene trimming of TCR beta. A later analysis associated 16,951 TCR beta sequences with HLA alleles at a 0.05 false discovery rate. When analyzed later, the rates of TCR association showed variation by HLA locus, with DRB1 the most and HLA-C the fewest.

The CDR3 loop spans 14 amino acids. Germline CDR1 and CDR2: LNHDA and SQIVND (reference sequence). V gave up 6 bases and J gave up 6 bases, with 18 bases separating them. PCR employed 60 Vbeta and 13 Jbeta primers. Data came from immunoSEQ multiplex PCR; TCRdb stores just in-frame clones and leaves some out. The sample lists about 240,000 clones, around 80% occurring once. V usage is TRBV19 and J usage is TRBJ2-7; maybe TRBD1 (6 bases). Sequenced material: PBMCs. The receptor was isolated from a woman in her forties in good health and CMV-seropositive. CDR3 DNA: TGTGCCAGTAGCTCGGACAGAGCGGCCTCCGAGCAGTACTTC. Translation gives CASSSDRAASEQYF.